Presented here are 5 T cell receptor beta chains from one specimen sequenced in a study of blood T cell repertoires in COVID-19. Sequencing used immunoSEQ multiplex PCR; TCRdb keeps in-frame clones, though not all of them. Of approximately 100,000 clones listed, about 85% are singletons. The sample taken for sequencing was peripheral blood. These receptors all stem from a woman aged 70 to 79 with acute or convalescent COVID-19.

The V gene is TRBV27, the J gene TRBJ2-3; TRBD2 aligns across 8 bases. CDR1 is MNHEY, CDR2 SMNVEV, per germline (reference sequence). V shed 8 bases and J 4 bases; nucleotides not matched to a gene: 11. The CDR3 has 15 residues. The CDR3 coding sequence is TGTGCCAGCTGGGCGAGGACTAGCTATTCAGATACGCAGTATTTT. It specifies CASWARTSYSDTQYF.

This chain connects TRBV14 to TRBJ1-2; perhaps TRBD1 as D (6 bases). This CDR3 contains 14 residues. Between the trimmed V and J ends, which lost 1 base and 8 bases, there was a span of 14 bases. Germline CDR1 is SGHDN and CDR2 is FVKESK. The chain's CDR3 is CASSQGQVKGGYTF. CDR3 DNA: TGTGCCAGCAGCCAAGGACAGGTTAAAGGAGGCTACACCTTC.

The CDR3 here is CSASSGLGEETQYF. In DNA, the CDR3 is TGCAGTGCTAGTTCTGGACTAGGTGAAGAGACCCAGTACTTC. The rearrangement joins TRBV20-1 to TRBJ2-5; 7 nucleotides agree with TRBD2. With V trimmed by 3 bases and J by 3 bases, 7 bases remained unmatched. The germline V gene encodes CDR1 DFQATT and CDR2 SNEGSKA (reference sequence). There are 14 residues in the CDR3.

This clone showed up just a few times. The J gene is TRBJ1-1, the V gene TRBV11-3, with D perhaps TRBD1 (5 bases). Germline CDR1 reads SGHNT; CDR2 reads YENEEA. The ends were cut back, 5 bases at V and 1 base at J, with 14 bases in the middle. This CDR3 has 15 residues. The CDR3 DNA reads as TGTGCCAGCAGCCTACGTCAGACAGAGAACACTGAAGCTTTCTTT. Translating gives CASSLRQTENTEAFF.

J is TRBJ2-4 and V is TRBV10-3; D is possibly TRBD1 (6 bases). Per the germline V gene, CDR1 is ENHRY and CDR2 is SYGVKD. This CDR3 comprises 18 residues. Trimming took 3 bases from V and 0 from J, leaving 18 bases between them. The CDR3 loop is CAISDGRGSPLAKNIQYF. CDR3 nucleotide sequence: TGTGCCATCAGTGACGGCAGGGGATCACCCCTAGCCAAAAACATTCAGTACTTC.